The clone carrying this TCR beta chain was detected many times. Antigen unknown. This sample is drawn from a study of regulatory T cells in long-lasting Graves disease. On the study more broadly: Newly diagnosed Graves' patients had taken antithyroid drugs under 3 months. Study observations and caveats: Whereas new patients shared about a thousand public clonotypes, persistent patients shared more, at a few thousand. Relative to newly diagnosed Graves' patients, persistent ones had lower TCR diversity.

Sequencing libraries for TCR beta were prepared with iRepertoire HTBI primers and Arm-PCR of CDR3 regions. How the authors handled the data: About 60 TRBV and 12 to 15 TRBJ segments were identified across samples. A single record per CDR3 protein comes from TCRdb applying MiXCR to the multiplex PCR reads. TCRdb's processing, not the study's, gives the V and J calls here. The sample records approximately 210,000 distinct CDR3 sequences, 15% to 20% being singletons. Germline assignment: CDR1 SNHLY and CDR2 FYNNEI. The CDR3 contains 16 residues. The V segment lost 7 bases and the J segment 2 bases; nucleotides outside the gene matches: 12. Time point noted: newly diagnosed GD, antithyroid drugs for less than 3 months. PBMCs were the source of the RNA used for TCR sequencing.

Sample: peripheral blood mononuclear cells (PBMCs), taken at new diagnosis, from a patient treated with antithyroid drugs. The sequence derives from a female donor with Graves disease. V usage is TRBV2 and J usage is TRBJ2-3; 7 nucleotides align to TRBD2. DNA of the CDR3: TGTGCCAGCAATCGAAGGGTGGGAGGGCTCACAGATACGCAGTATTTT. Encoded protein: CASNRRVGGLTDTQYF.